The 29 T cell receptor beta chains below come from one sample, sequenced in a study of blood T cell repertoires in COVID-19. Clones were read by immunoSEQ multiplex PCR, and TCRdb kept only the in-frame ones, dropping some. The sample has approximately 180,000 clones, about four fifths seen once. Material: peripheral blood. The receptors derive from a woman at least 80 years old with COVID-19, enrolled during active disease.

This clone was recorded a few times. This chain joins TRBV19 and TRBJ2-3, with D possibly TRBD2 on 6 matching bases. The CDR3 runs 15 residues. Trimming pared 1 base from V and 2 bases from J, leaving 10 bases between. Per the germline V gene, CDR1 is LNHDA and CDR2 is SQIVND (reference sequence). As DNA, the CDR3 is TGTGCCAGTAGTATAGCGGCGGGGTCCACAGATACGCAGTATTTT. Its protein is CASSIAAGSTDTQYF.

This clone was detected a few times. The chain is built from TRBV15 and TRBJ1-6; 7 nucleotides agree with TRBD1. V shed 5 bases and J 5 bases; nucleotides not matched to a gene: 6. This CDR3 comprises 15 residues. Germline CDR1 is LNHNV and CDR2 is YYDKDF (reference sequence). CDR3 in DNA: TGTGCCACCAGCGGGCTACAGGGGAATAATTCACCCCTCCACTTT. Translating gives CATSGLQGNNSPLHF.

In this sample, this clone turned up a few times. The rearrangement uses TRBV9 and TRBJ1-3; TRBD1 aligns across 8 bases. This CDR3 is 15 amino acids long. V dropped 3 bases and J dropped 0; count of bases not matched to a gene: 2. The germline CDR1 and CDR2 sequences are SGDLS and YYNGEE. CDR3 sequence reads: CASSAGGVSGNTIYF. The CDR3 region has the DNA TGTGCCAGCAGCGCAGGGGGCGTCTCTGGAAACACCATATATTTT. Complete variable domain (other parts from reference TRBV9 and TRBJ1-3): DSGVTQTPKHLITATGQRVTLRCSPRSGDLSVYWYQQSLDQGLQFLIQYYNGEERAKGNILERFSAQQFPDLHSELNLSSLELGDSALYFCASSAGGVSGNTIYFGEGSWLTVV.

In DNA form, the CDR3 reads TGCAGTGCTAGAGATCAATACGAGCAGTACTTC. Residues: CSARDQYEQYF. V gene TRBV20-1 combines with J gene TRBJ2-7; D remains ambiguous. V lost 0 bases, J lost 4 bases, and 4 bases lay in between. CDR1 and CDR2 from the germline V gene are DFQATT and SNEGSKA (reference sequence). The CDR3 loop spans 11 amino acids.

The chain recombines TRBV5-1 with TRBJ2-5, with 9 bases matching TRBD1. Germline lookup yields CDR1 SGHRS and CDR2 YFSETQ. The CDR3 sequence is 13 residues long. V lost 8 bases, J lost 5 bases, and 7 bases stayed unmatched. The CDR3 DNA reads TGCGCCAGTACTACAGGGGGCAGGGAGACCCAGTACTTC. Protein: CASTTGGRETQYF.

The CDR3 spells CSASSGVYNEQFF. In nucleotides, the CDR3 is TGCAGTGCTAGTAGCGGGGTATACAATGAGCAGTTCTTC. The chain couples TRBV20-1 to TRBJ2-1, with 8 bases aligning to TRBD2. CDR1 is DFQATT, CDR2 SNEGSKA, per germline (reference sequence). With 3 bases clipped from V and 4 bases from J, the junction kept 2 bases outside the gene matches. This CDR3 is 13 amino acids long.

The gene calls are TRBV5-1 and TRBJ2-5; tentatively, D is TRBD2 (6 bases). The V gene's germline CDR1 is SGHRS and CDR2 YFSETQ. The ends were cut back, 4 bases at V and 5 bases at J, with 15 bases in the middle. The CDR3 runs 14 residues. The CDR3, as DNA: TGCGCCAGCAGCCCCGACGGGGGTAAGGAGACCCAGTACTTC. This sequence encodes CASSPDGGKETQYF.

This clone was observed a handful of times. This same CDR3 is encoded by further DNA sequences in the sample. The gene calls are TRBV5-4 and TRBJ1-2; TRBD1 matches at 9 bases. The junction had 7 bases not matched to a gene; V was cut back by 4 bases and J by 3 bases. The CDR3 is made up of 15 amino acids. Germline V gene data show CDR1 as SGHNT and CDR2 as YYREEE (reference sequence). The CDR3 nucleotides are TGTGCCAGCAGCGCTAGGACAGGGGCCGACTATGGCTACACCTTC. This sequence encodes CASSARTGADYGYTF. Variable domain in full (rest from reference TRBV5-4 and TRBJ1-2): ETGVTQSPTHLIKTRGQQVTLRCSSQSGHNTVSWYQQALGQGPQFIFQYYREEENGRGNFPPRFSGLQFPNYSSELNVNALELDDSALYLCASSARTGADYGYTFGSGTRLTVV.

V usage is TRBV7-6 and J usage is TRBJ2-1, with TRBD2 matching 7 bases. Germline V gives CDR1 SGHVS, CDR2 FNYEAQ. CDR3 length: 15 residues. V lost 5 bases and J lost 5; bases outside the gene matches: 9. The CDR3 DNA is TGTGCCAGCAGCGAATGGGAGGGCCTGAACAATGAGCAGTTCTTC. It is translated as CASSEWEGLNNEQFF.

V and J are TRBV9 and TRBJ2-3, with 11 bases that match TRBD2. This CDR3 has 17 residues. Germline assignment: CDR1 SGDLS and CDR2 YYNGEE. V gave up 2 bases and J gave up 4 bases; unmatched junction bases: 9. The CDR3 DNA reads TGTGCCAGCAGCGTCGACCCTAGCGGGAGGCCAGCAGATACGCAGTATTTT. This codes for CASSVDPSGRPADTQYF. The whole variable domain, filled in from reference TRBV9 and TRBJ2-3, reads DSGVTQTPKHLITATGQRVTLRCSPRSGDLSVYWYQQSLDQGLQFLIQYYNGEERAKGNILERFSAQQFPDLHSELNLSSLELGDSALYFCASSVDPSGRPADTQYFGPGTRLTVL.

V gene TRBV7-9 combines with J gene TRBJ2-2, with D possibly TRBD2 on 6 matching bases. With 10 bases removed from V and 2 bases from J, the gap between germline ends came to 11 bases. In germline, CDR1 is SEHNR, CDR2 FQNEAQ (reference sequence). The CDR3 consists of 13 residues. CDR3 region: CAIHSGNTGELFF. The CDR3 nucleotides are TGTGCCATACATAGCGGTAACACCGGGGAGCTGTTTTTT.

The sample holds one count of this clone. The chain links TRBV27 to TRBJ1-6, with TRBD1 matching over 7 bases. V gave up 5 bases and J gave up 9 bases; unmatched junction bases: 7. Germline V CDR1 and CDR2: MNHEY, SMNVEV (reference sequence). The CDR3 extends over 14 amino acids. DNA of the CDR3: TGTGCCAGCAGTCGGCAGGGGGTTGGTTCACCCCTCCACTTT. Amino acids: CASSRQGVGSPLHF.

The V call is TRBV28, the J call TRBJ2-1; maybe TRBD2 (7 bases). CDR3 length: 16 amino acids. V dropped 2 bases and J dropped 5 bases, with 16 bases sitting between them. CDR1 is MDHEN, CDR2 SYDVKM, per germline. The CDR3: CASSLGPGGGNNEQFF. The CDR3 DNA sequence: TGTGCCAGCAGTTTAGGCCCGGGGGGCGGTAACAATGAGCAGTTCTTC.

This clone is a singleton in its sample. The chain combines TRBV2 with TRBJ1-4; 7 bases line up with TRBD1. The CDR3 contains 16 residues. Germline trimming cut 8 bases from V and 1 base from J; bases unmatched to any gene: 10. Germline V gene sequence: CDR1 SNHLY, CDR2 FYNNEI. The CDR3 DNA reads as TGTGCCAGCCGCGGGCCAGACAGGGAAACTAATGAAAAACTGTTTTTT. This encodes CASRGPDRETNEKLFF. The variable domain in full, with the rest retrieved from reference TRBV2 and TRBJ1-4, is EPEVTQTPSHQVTQMGQEVILRCVPISNHLYFYWYRQILGQKVEFLVSFYNNEISEKSEIFDDQFSVERPDGSNFTLKIRSTKLEDSAMYFCASRGPDRETNEKLFFGSGTQLSVL.

The rearrangement links TRBV15 to TRBJ2-3; TRBD2 agrees at 7 bases. The CDR3 sequence is 16 residues long. Germline values: CDR1 LNHNV, CDR2 YYDKDF (reference sequence). V lost 1 base to trimming and J lost 2 bases; unmatched junction nucleotides: 6. The CDR3 nucleotides are TGTGCCACCAGCAGAGCGTGGCGGGGGAACACAGATACGCAGTATTTT. Translation gives CATSRAWRGNTDTQYF.

J is TRBJ1-3 and V is TRBV6-5; the D is unclear. The CDR3 totals 12 residues. Germline CDR1 is MNHEY and CDR2 is SVGAGI. Deletions cut 7 bases from V and 0 bases from J, with 4 bases between. The CDR3 region is CASTSSGNTIYF. The CDR3 DNA follows: TGTGCCAGCACCAGCTCTGGAAACACCATATATTTT.

The chain employs TRBV7-9 and TRBJ2-2; 8 bases fit TRBD2. The CDR3 extends over 16 amino acids. Trimming at V came to 5 bases and at J to 4 bases, leaving 9 bases not matched to a gene. CDR1 and CDR2 (germline): SEHNR, FQNEAQ (reference sequence). This CDR3 reads CASSPPGSGVTGELFF. In DNA form, the CDR3 reads TGTGCCAGCAGCCCACCGGGTAGCGGGGTCACCGGGGAGCTGTTTTTT.

V usage is TRBV5-1 and J usage is TRBJ2-7; TRBD2 matches at 13 bases. The germline V gene encodes CDR1 SGHRS and CDR2 YFSETQ. The junction had 8 bases not matched to a gene; V was cut back by 0 bases and J by 5 bases. This CDR3 region has 17 residues. CDR3 sequence: CASSLGRLAGGLDEQYF. CDR3 nucleotides: TGCGCCAGCAGCTTGGGTAGACTAGCGGGAGGCTTGGACGAGCAGTACTTC.

V is TRBV28 and J is TRBJ1-1; 9 nucleotides align to TRBD1. J lost 10 bases, V lost 3 bases, and 9 bases had no gene match. Germline V gives CDR1 MDHEN, CDR2 SYDVKM. The CDR3 is made up of 14 amino acids. The CDR3 nucleotides are TGTGCCAGCAGTTTGCCGGGACAGGGCCCTAGAGCTTTCTTT. Protein product: CASSLPGQGPRAFF.

V usage is TRBV11-3 and J usage is TRBJ2-7; 9 bases are a match to TRBD2. The CDR3 runs to 15 residues. Germline CDR1 is SGHNT and CDR2 is YENEEA. The trim removed 0 bases at V and 7 bases at J, leaving 7 bases unmatched. The CDR3 loop reads CASSLDGLAGREQYF. CDR3 coding DNA: TGTGCCAGCAGCTTAGATGGGCTAGCGGGGAGGGAGCAGTACTTC.

With regard to this clone: The germline gene is not matched at one end of the junction; a read error may be the cause. This sequence joins TRBV10-3 and TRBJ2-3; 7 nucleotides align to TRBD2. The CDR3 spans 16 residues. Germline lookup yields CDR1 ENHRY and CDR2 SYGVKD. CDR3 in DNA: TGTGCCATCAGCGAGTCCTTGGGTGGCGGGAGAGATACGCAGTATTTT. This sequence encodes CAISESLGGGRDTQYF.

The CDR3 DNA reads as TGTGCCAGCAGCGCAACCCGAGCCCCGAATCAGCCCCAGCATTTT. Translation gives CASSATRAPNQPQHF. The chain links TRBV6-5 to TRBJ1-5; D unresolved. This CDR3 has 15 residues. With 6 bases removed from V and 4 bases from J, the gap between germline ends came to 16 bases. CDR1 is MNHEY and CDR2 is SVGAGI in the germline V gene.

The chain recombines TRBV4-2 with TRBJ2-1; 11 bases are a match to TRBD2. The V segment lost 1 base and the J segment 6 bases; nucleotides outside the gene matches: 5. This CDR3 comprises 16 residues. In germline, CDR1 is LGHNA, CDR2 YNFKEQ. The CDR3 spells CASSQVSGGAPNEQFF. CDR3 DNA: TGTGCCAGCAGCCAAGTTAGCGGGGGGGCTCCCAATGAGCAGTTCTTC.

The chain employs TRBV21-1 and TRBJ1-1; the DNA was not compared with TRBD1, the D call given in the table. TRBV21-1 represents a pseudogene. The CDR3 consists of 19 residues. CDR3 in DNA: TGTGCCAGCAGCTACCCTCGACTTACCGACAGGATGTTAGACACTGAAGCTTTCTTT. It codes for CASSYPRLTDRMLDTEAFF.

The count of this clone is one. The chain carries TRBV18 and TRBJ2-5; 7 nucleotides align to TRBD2. The germline V gene encodes CDR1 KGHSH and CDR2 LQKENI. The CDR3 runs 15 residues. The V and J ends lost 0 bases and 2 bases, in that order; junction bases with no gene match: 3. The CDR3 loop is CASSPPGGGQETQYF. DNA for the CDR3: TGTGCCAGCTCACCACCGGGCGGGGGACAAGAGACCCAGTACTTC.

J is TRBJ1-1 and V is TRBV18; the match to TRBD1 covers 8 bases. This CDR3 is built from 16 residues. Germline V lookup: CDR1 KGHSH, CDR2 LQKENI. V trimming: 3 bases; J trimming: 3 bases; junction bases outside the gene matches: 9. CDR3 sequence: CASSPQTTGADTEAFF. Here the CDR3 DNA reads TGTGCCAGCTCACCTCAAACGACAGGGGCGGACACTGAAGCTTTCTTT.

This sequence joins TRBV6-2 or TRBV6-3 and TRBJ2-1, with TRBD2 matching over 8 bases. The CDR3 is made up of 16 amino acids. Germline trimming cut 5 bases from V and 3 bases from J; bases unmatched to any gene: 9. Germline loops: CDR1 MNHEY, CDR2 SVGEGT. CDR3 residues: CASSQYTGGVYNEQFF. CDR3 coding DNA: TGTGCCAGCAGTCAATACACGGGGGGGGTCTACAATGAGCAGTTCTTC.

This clone was counted only a few times. V gene TRBV7-2 combines with J gene TRBJ1-6, with a tentative D call TRBD1 (6 bases). The CDR3 is 14 amino acids. V was clipped by 6 bases and J by 8 bases, with 14 bases between them. Germline V gene data show CDR1 as SGHTA and CDR2 as FQGNSA. CDR3 in DNA: TGTGCCAGCAGTTATACAGGGCTATATTCACCCCTCCACTTT. Translating gives CASSYTGLYSPLHF.

This chain connects TRBV5-1 to TRBJ2-2, with D possibly TRBD2 on 6 matching bases. The CDR3 is 16 amino acids. Trimming removed 0 bases from V and 4 bases from J, with 13 bases in between. Germline-derived CDR1 and CDR2 are SGHRS and YFSETQ. This chain's CDR3 is CASSLDGGTGTGELFF. The CDR3 DNA reads as TGCGCCAGCAGCTTGGATGGGGGGACGGGCACCGGGGAGCTGTTTTTT. Complete variable domain (other parts from reference TRBV5-1 and TRBJ2-2): KAGVTQTPRYLIKTRGQQVTLSCSPISGHRSVSWYQQTPGQGLQFLFEYFSETQRNKGNFPGRFSGRQFSNSRSEMNVSTLELGDSALYLCASSLDGGTGTGELFFGEGSRLTVL.